This entry lists 10 T cell receptor beta chains sequenced from one sample in a study of T cell changes during pregnancy in multiple sclerosis. The assay was immunoSEQ multiplex PCR, and TCRdb's table has in-frame clones only and misses some. The sample yields about 69,000 clones, over 80% seen once. The source material was peripheral blood, sampled in the third trimester of pregnancy. Receptors originate from a female donor in good health, enrolled as a control in a pregnancy study.

The gene calls are TRBV11-2 and TRBJ2-7; TRBD1 agrees at 7 bases. Germline assignment: CDR1 SGHAT and CDR2 FQNNGV. There are 16 residues in the CDR3. The V gene end was trimmed by 5 bases and the J gene end by 2 bases; junction bases not matched to a gene: 12. CDR3 DNA: TGTGCCAGCAGCCCTCTACGTCGGGACAGCACCTACGAGCAGTACTTC. This codes for CASSPLRRDSTYEQYF.

This clone appeared a single time. The V call is TRBV9, the J call TRBJ2-1, with 14 bases lining up with TRBD2. The CDR3 has 16 residues. CDR1 is SGDLS and CDR2 is YYNGEE in the germline V gene. With 0 bases clipped from V and 5 bases from J, the junction kept 1 base outside the gene matches. The CDR3, as DNA: TGTGCCAGCAGCGTAGGGGGACTAGCGGGGGACAATGAGCAGTTCTTC. Translation gives CASSVGGLAGDNEQFF. Full variable domain (rest looked up from reference TRBV9 and TRBJ2-1): DSGVTQTPKHLITATGQRVTLRCSPRSGDLSVYWYQQSLDQGLQFLIQYYNGEERAKGNILERFSAQQFPDLHSELNLSSLELGDSALYFCASSVGGLAGDNEQFFGPGTRLTVL.

The V call is TRBV7-3, the J call TRBJ2-3, with a weak D call TRBD2 (6 bases). V was pared by 4 bases and J by 6 bases, with 20 bases between. The CDR3 has 16 amino acids. The germline V gene encodes CDR1 SGHTA and CDR2 FQGTGA. The CDR3 DNA reads as TGTGCCAGCAGCTCCGAGGGACTTCTTCTAAGGGATACGCAGTATTTT. It codes for CASSSEGLLLRDTQYF.

This chain connects TRBV2 to TRBJ2-7, with 7 bases identical to TRBD1. Trimming cost V 7 bases and J 2 bases; bases outside gene matches: 2. The CDR3 covers 12 residues. Germline CDR1 SNHLY, CDR2 FYNNEI. This CDR3 is CASITGAYEQYF. CDR3 bases: TGTGCCAGCATTACAGGGGCCTACGAGCAGTACTTC.

The chain uses TRBV19 and TRBJ2-1; 10 positions agree with TRBD2. The germline V gene encodes CDR1 LNHDA and CDR2 SQIVND (reference sequence). CDR3 length: 16 residues. Trimming at V came to 3 bases and at J to 7 bases, leaving 9 bases not matched to a gene. CDR3 in amino acids: CASSIPRGSGGNEQFF. CDR3 DNA: TGTGCCAGTAGTATTCCCCGCGGTAGCGGGGGGAATGAGCAGTTCTTC.

This chain joins TRBV11-1 and TRBJ2-1; 7 bases are a match to TRBD2. The J segment lost 5 bases and the V segment lost 1 base, leaving 8 bases of the junction unmatched. Germline CDR1 reads SGHAT; CDR2 reads FQDESV (reference sequence). This CDR3 is 16 amino acids long. The CDR3 is CASSLVPGGKDNEQFF. The CDR3 region has the DNA TGTGCCAGCAGCTTAGTCCCGGGGGGTAAGGACAATGAGCAGTTCTTC.

This sequence joins TRBV19 and TRBJ2-7, with a weak D call TRBD2 (5 bases). The CDR3 is made up of 13 amino acids. The V and J ends lost 5 bases and 7 bases respectively, with 15 bases between them. Germline V lookup: CDR1 LNHDA, CDR2 SQIVND (reference sequence). The CDR3 region is CASSPGVRREQYF. In DNA, the CDR3 is TGTGCCAGTAGTCCCGGGGTGCGGAGGGAGCAGTACTTC. Full variable domain (rest looked up from reference TRBV19 and TRBJ2-7): DGGITQSPKYLFRKEGQNVTLSCEQNLNHDAMYWYRQDPGQGLRLIYYSQIVNDFQKGDIAEGYSVSREKKESFPLTVTSAQKNPTAFYLCASSPGVRREQYFGPGTRLTVT.

V and J are TRBV5-6 and TRBJ1-2; maybe TRBD1 (5 bases). Germline V gene sequence: CDR1 SGHDT, CDR2 YYEEEE. V shed 2 bases and J shed 7 bases, with 12 bases lying between them. This CDR3 has 13 residues. This chain's CDR3 is CASSLGHVFGYTF. The CDR3 bases are TGTGCCAGCAGCTTAGGACATGTCTTTGGCTACACCTTC.

V is TRBV6-5 and J is TRBJ1-1, with 8 nucleotides matching TRBD1. The CDR3 extends over 15 amino acids. CDR1 MNHEY and CDR2 SVGAGI come from the germline V gene. V lost 7 bases and J lost 1; bases outside the gene matches: 8. The CDR3 loop reads CASMTGARGNTEAFF. The CDR3 DNA follows: TGTGCCAGCATGACAGGGGCTAGGGGGAACACTGAAGCTTTCTTT.

The chain employs TRBV6-1 and TRBJ2-7; TRBD1 matches 7 bases. Per the germline V gene, CDR1 is MNHNS and CDR2 is SASEGT. Trimming at V came to 5 bases and at J to 5 bases, leaving 9 bases not matched to a gene. This CDR3 is built from 14 residues. CDR3 nucleotide sequence: TGTGCCAGCAGTCTCTCGGCAGGGGGTCACGAGCAGTACTTC. This sequence encodes CASSLSAGGHEQYF.